The 13 T cell receptor beta chains given below trace back to one sample, sequenced in a study of Tregs in tolerant kidney transplant recipients. Recipients received nonmyeloablative bone marrow transplants from related graft donors, with transient mixed chimerism. Sequencing was performed with immunoSEQ multiplex PCR; in TCRdb, only in-frame clones are kept and a portion is missing. Of approximately 47,000 clones in the sample, approximately 89% were seen once. Source: CD8+ T cells from blood (PBMCs), taken 12 months after the transplant. Receptor source: a human patient who received a combined kidney and bone marrow transplant. Some T cells may have originated in the graft donor.

The chain is built from TRBV7-6 and TRBJ2-1, with 10 bases identical to TRBD2. V was clipped by 5 bases and J by 6 bases; unmatched bases: 7. Germline V gene lookup returns CDR1 SGHVS and CDR2 FNYEAQ. This CDR3 is built from 15 residues. CDR3 nucleotide sequence: TGTGCCAGCAGCCCCCCTAGCGGGAGCATCAATGAGCAGTTCTTC. It is translated as CASSPPSGSINEQFF.

V is TRBV4-3 and J is TRBJ1-4; D ambiguous. Trimming removed 3 bases at V and 5 bases at J, with 10 bases between. The CDR3 has 14 residues. Looked up from germline, CDR1 is LGHNA and CDR2 is YSLEER. CDR3 bases: TGCGCCAGCAGCCAGGCGGTAGAAAATGAAAAACTGTTTTTT. Its translation: CASSQAVENEKLFF.

CDR3 amino acids: CASSYLQDYNEQFF. The CDR3 nucleotides are TGTGCCAGCAGTTACTTACAGGACTACAATGAGCAGTTCTTC. This chain links TRBV6-5 with TRBJ2-1; possible D gene TRBD1, 5 bases. This CDR3 region has 14 residues. Between the trimmed V and J ends, which lost 1 base and 3 bases, there was a span of 7 bases. Germline lookup yields CDR1 MNHEY and CDR2 SVGAGI.

This sequence joins TRBV4-1 and TRBJ2-1; 9 bases fit TRBD1. V shed 4 bases and J 6 bases; nucleotides not matched to a gene: 4. CDR3 size: 14 residues. The V gene's germline CDR1 is MGHRA and CDR2 YSYEKL. The CDR3 loop reads CASSLGQGPNEQFF. The CDR3 region has the DNA TGCGCCAGCAGCCTTGGACAGGGGCCCAATGAGCAGTTCTTC.

The chain is built from TRBV27 and TRBJ2-3; TRBD2 matches 7 bases. V lost 4 bases and J lost 4; bases outside the gene matches: 5. Germline loops: CDR1 MNHEY, CDR2 SMNVEV (reference sequence). The CDR3 spans 14 residues. The CDR3 protein is CASSWGLSPDTQYF. The CDR3 DNA sequence: TGTGCCAGCAGTTGGGGACTATCCCCAGATACGCAGTATTTT.

J is TRBJ2-5 and V is TRBV4-3; possible D gene TRBD2, 5 bases. Germline V lookup: CDR1 LGHNA, CDR2 YSLEER. Trimming took 0 bases from V and 3 from J, leaving 11 bases between them. The CDR3 length is 15 residues. In nucleotides, the CDR3 is TGCGCCAGCAGCCAAGATCGAGGGCCGGAAGAGACCCAGTACTTC. Protein: CASSQDRGPEETQYF.

The chain carries TRBV11-3 and TRBJ2-1, with D possibly being TRBD1 (6 bases). From germline, CDR1 is SGHNT and CDR2 YENEEA. The CDR3 contains 14 residues. The V end lost 5 bases, the J end lost 7 bases, and 15 bases lay between the germline ends. The CDR3 here is CASSSTGRANEQFF. As DNA, the CDR3 is TGTGCCAGCAGCAGCACAGGGAGAGCAAATGAGCAGTTCTTC.

This clone occurred a few times. The V gene is TRBV5-4, the J gene TRBJ1-3; no definite D call. The CDR3 is 14 residues long. The V end lost 1 base, the J end lost 0 bases, and 5 bases lay between the germline ends. Germline loops: CDR1 SGHNT, CDR2 YYREEE (reference sequence). The CDR3 coding sequence is TGTGCCAGCAGCTTGCACTACTCTGGAAACACCATATATTTT. Residues: CASSLHYSGNTIYF.

The chain carries TRBV30 and TRBJ2-5; D might be TRBD1 (5 bases). The CDR3 has 12 residues. CDR1 GTSNPN and CDR2 SVGIG come from the germline V gene (reference sequence). V was clipped by 1 base and J by 4 bases, with 7 bases between them. CDR3 amino acids: CAWSGQGETQYF. DNA for the CDR3: TGTGCCTGGAGTGGGCAGGGAGAGACCCAGTACTTC.

The rearrangement links TRBV15 to TRBJ2-5, with 7 bases lining up with TRBD2. V dropped 7 bases and J dropped 5; count of bases not matched to a gene: 7. This CDR3 spans 13 amino acids. Germline V CDR1 and CDR2: LNHNV, YYDKDF (reference sequence). CDR3 in amino acids: CATTSRELETQYF. In nucleotides, the CDR3 is TGTGCCACCACGTCGCGGGAGTTGGAGACCCAGTACTTC.

This chain uses TRBV7-3 with TRBJ2-7; 7 bases are a match to TRBD2. V lost 6 bases, J lost 0 bases, and 11 bases stayed unmatched. The CDR3 is 16 amino acids. Germline V gene lookup returns CDR1 SGHTA and CDR2 FQGTGA. The CDR3 bases are TGTGCCAGCAGAATTTGTGGGGGAGGGCACTCCTACGAGCAGTACTTC. Encoded protein: CASRICGGGHSYEQYF.

The chain combines TRBV9 with TRBJ2-6, with D tentatively TRBD1 (5 bases). Looked up from germline, CDR1 is SGDLS and CDR2 is YYNGEE. This CDR3 comprises 17 residues. The V gene lost 4 bases and the J gene lost 0 bases, with 14 bases spanning the gap. CDR3 bases: TGTGCCAGCAGCCTCAACCCCGACAGCTCTGGGGCCAACGTCCTGACTTTC. It codes for CASSLNPDSSGANVLTF. The full variable domain, in which reference TRBV9 and TRBJ2-6 provide the parts outside the CDR3, is DSGVTQTPKHLITATGQRVTLRCSPRSGDLSVYWYQQSLDQGLQFLIQYYNGEERAKGNILERFSAQQFPDLHSELNLSSLELGDSALYFCASSLNPDSSGANVLTFGAGSRLTVL.

The chain employs TRBV7-2 and TRBJ2-1; weak D call: TRBD2 (7 bases). This CDR3 has 15 residues. Deletions cut 0 bases from V and 3 bases from J, with 9 bases between. The germline gives CDR1 SGHTA, CDR2 FQGNSA. CDR3 nucleotides: TGTGCCAGCAGCTTAGCGGGGGGGCTCTACAATGAGCAGTTCTTC. It encodes CASSLAGGLYNEQFF.